This T cell receptor beta chain was found in a study of human T cells and chemical hapten exposure. TCRdb reprocessed the RACE reads with MiXCR, giving one entry per CDR3 protein. The table shows roughly 200,000 distinct CDR3 sequences, with 20% to 25% occurring only once. Time point denoted: patch test 3, about 24 weeks after DPC sensitization. This sample's treatment: therapeutic diphenylcyclopropenone sensitization with weekly scalp DPC. Germline V gene data show CDR1 as SGDLS and CDR2 as YYNGEE. V shed 4 bases, J shed 2 bases, and the junction held 8 bases outside the gene matches. The CDR3 has 15 residues.

The rearrangement uses TRBV9 and TRBJ1-2, with 7 bases matching TRBD1. This specimen consisted of whole blood, obtained in connection with sensitization to the hapten diphenylcyclopropenone (DPC). The sequence was collected from a middle-aged woman with alopecia areata. Some clones in this sample may be carry-over from other donors' samples. CDR3 sequence reads: CASSPSGGANYGYTF. CDR3 bases: TGTGCCAGCAGCCCGTCAGGGGGGGCGAACTATGGCTACACCTTC.